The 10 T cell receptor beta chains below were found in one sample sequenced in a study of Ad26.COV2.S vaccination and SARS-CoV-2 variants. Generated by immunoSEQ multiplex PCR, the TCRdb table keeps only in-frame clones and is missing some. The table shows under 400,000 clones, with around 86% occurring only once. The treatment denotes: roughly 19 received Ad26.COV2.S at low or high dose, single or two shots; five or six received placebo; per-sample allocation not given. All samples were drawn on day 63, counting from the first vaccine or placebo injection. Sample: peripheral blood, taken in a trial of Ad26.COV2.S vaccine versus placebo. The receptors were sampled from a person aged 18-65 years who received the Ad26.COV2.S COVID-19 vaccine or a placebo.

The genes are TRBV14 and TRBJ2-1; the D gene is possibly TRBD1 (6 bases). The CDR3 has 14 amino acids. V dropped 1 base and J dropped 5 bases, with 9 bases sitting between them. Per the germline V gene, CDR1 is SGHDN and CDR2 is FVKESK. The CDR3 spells CASSQGGQHNEQFF. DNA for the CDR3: TGTGCCAGCAGCCAAGGTGGACAGCACAATGAGCAGTTCTTC.

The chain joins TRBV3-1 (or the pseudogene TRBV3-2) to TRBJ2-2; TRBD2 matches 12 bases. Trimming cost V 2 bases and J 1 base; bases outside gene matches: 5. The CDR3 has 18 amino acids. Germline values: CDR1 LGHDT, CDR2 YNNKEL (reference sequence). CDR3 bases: TGTGCCAGCAGCCAATTCCTACTAGCGGGGGGGAACACCGGGGAGCTGTTTTTT. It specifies CASSQFLLAGGNTGELFF.

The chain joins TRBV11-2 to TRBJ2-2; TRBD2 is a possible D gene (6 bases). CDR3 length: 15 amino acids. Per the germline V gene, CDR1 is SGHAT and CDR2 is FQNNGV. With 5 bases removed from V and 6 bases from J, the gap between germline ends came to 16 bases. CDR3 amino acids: CASSPEWRGPGELFF. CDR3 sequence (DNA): TGTGCCAGCAGCCCCGAATGGCGGGGCCCCGGGGAGCTGTTTTTT.

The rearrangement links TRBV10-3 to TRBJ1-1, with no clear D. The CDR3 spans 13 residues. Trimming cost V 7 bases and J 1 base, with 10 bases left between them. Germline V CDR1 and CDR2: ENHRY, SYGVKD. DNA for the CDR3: TGTGCCATCACCCCCGGGCCGAACACTGAAGCTTTCTTT. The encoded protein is CAITPGPNTEAFF.

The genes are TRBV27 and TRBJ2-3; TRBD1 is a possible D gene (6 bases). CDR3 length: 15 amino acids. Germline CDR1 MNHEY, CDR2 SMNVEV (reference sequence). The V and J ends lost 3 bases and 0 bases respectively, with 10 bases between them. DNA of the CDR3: TGTGCCAGCAGTTTTGAGGGGGTTAGCACAGATACGCAGTATTTT. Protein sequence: CASSFEGVSTDTQYF.

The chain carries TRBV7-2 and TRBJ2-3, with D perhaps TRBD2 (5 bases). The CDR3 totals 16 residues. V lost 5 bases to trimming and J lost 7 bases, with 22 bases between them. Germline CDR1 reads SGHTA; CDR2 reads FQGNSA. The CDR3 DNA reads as TGTGCCAGCAGCCAAGCCACCTGGCGGACTGAGTATACGCAGTATTTT. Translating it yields CASSQATWRTEYTQYF. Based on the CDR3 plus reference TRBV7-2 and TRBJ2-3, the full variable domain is GAGVSQSPSNKVTEKGKDVELRCDPISGHTALYWYRQSLGQGLEFLIYFQGNSAPDKSGLPSDRFSAERTGGSVSTLTIQRTQQEDSAVYLCASSQATWRTEYTQYFGPGTRLTVL.

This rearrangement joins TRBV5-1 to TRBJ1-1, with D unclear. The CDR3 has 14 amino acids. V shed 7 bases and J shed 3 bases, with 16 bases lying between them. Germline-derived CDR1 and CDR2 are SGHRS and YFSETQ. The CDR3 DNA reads TGCGCCAGCTCCTACCACTCCCGGGACACTGAAGCTTTCTTT. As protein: CASSYHSRDTEAFF.

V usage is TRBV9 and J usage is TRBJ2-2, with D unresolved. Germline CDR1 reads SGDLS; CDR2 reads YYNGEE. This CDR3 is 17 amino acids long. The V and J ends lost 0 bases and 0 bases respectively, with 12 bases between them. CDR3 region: CASSVAPGAANTGELFF. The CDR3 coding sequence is TGTGCCAGCAGCGTAGCCCCGGGCGCCGCGAACACCGGGGAGCTGTTTTTT.

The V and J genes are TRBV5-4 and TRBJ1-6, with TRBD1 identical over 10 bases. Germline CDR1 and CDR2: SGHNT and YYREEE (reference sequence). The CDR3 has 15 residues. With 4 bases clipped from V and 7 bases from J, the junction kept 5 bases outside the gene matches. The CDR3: CASSPGTGDNSPLHF. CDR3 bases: TGTGCCAGCAGCCCCGGGACAGGGGACAATTCACCCCTCCACTTT.

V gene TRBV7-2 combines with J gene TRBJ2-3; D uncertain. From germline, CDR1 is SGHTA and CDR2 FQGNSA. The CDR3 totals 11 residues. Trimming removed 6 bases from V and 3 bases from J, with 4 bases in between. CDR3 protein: CASRQTDTQYF. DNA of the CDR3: TGTGCCAGCAGACAAACAGATACGCAGTATTTT.